The 2 T cell receptor beta chains below were found in one sample sequenced in a study of regulatory T cells in long-lasting Graves disease. Time point: newly diagnosed GD, antithyroid drugs for less than 3 months. Isolated PBMC RNA provided the starting material for the TCR library. Building of the TCR beta libraries involved iRepertoire HTBI primers and Arm-PCR of CDR3 regions. Each CDR3 protein is one row after TCRdb ran MiXCR on the multiplex PCR reads. The sample contains about 470,000 distinct CDR3 sequences, 16% of which appear only once. These data were also reused for a study on T cells in Graves' hyperthyroidism and ophthalmopathy.

The sample in question was peripheral blood mononuclear cells (PBMCs), obtained at new diagnosis, from a patient treated with antithyroid drugs. Receptors were obtained from a man aged 35 to 55 with Graves disease.

The J gene is TRBJ2-3, the V gene TRBV11-2; 8 nucleotides line up with TRBD2. V lost 1 base, J lost 7 bases, and 4 bases stayed unmatched. In germline, CDR1 is SGHAT, CDR2 FQNNGV. This CDR3 comprises 14 residues. This CDR3 is CASSLAGGPYTQYF. DNA of the CDR3: TGTGCCAGCAGCTTAGCGGGAGGGCCGTATACGCAGTATTTT.

This clonotype was seen at least ten times. The rearrangement uses TRBV3-1 and TRBJ2-3; D unresolved. The CDR3 loop spans 15 amino acids. CDR1 and CDR2 (germline): LGHDT, YNNKEL (reference sequence). Trimming removed 2 bases from V and 1 base from J, with 10 bases in between. CDR3 DNA: TGTGCCAGCAGCCAAATGTCGAGTGGCACAGATACGCAGTATTTT. Its protein product is CASSQMSSGTDTQYF.